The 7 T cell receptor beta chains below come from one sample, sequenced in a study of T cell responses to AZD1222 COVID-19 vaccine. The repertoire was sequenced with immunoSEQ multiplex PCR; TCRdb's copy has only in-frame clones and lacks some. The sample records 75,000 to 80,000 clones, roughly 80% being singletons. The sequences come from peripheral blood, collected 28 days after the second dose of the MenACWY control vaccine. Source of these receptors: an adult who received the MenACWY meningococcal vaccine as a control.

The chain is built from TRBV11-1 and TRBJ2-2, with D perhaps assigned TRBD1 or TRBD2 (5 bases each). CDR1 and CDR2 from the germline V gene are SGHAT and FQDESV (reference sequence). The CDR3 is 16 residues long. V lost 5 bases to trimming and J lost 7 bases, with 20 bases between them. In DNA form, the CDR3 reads TGTGCCAGCAGCCCGCATGGGGTCGGGGCTAGCGGGGAGCTGTTTTTT. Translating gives CASSPHGVGASGELFF.

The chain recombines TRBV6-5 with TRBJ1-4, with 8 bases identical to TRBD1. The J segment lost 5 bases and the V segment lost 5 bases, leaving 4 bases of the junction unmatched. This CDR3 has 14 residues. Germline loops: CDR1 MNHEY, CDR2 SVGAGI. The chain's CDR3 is CASSTDRVNEKLFF. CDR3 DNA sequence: TGTGCCAGCAGTACGGACAGGGTAAATGAAAAACTGTTTTTT.

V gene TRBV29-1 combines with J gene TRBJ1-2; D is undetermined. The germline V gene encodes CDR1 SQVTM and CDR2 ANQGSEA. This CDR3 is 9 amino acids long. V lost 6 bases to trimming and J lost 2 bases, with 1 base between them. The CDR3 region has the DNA TGCAGCGTGAACTATGGCTACACCTTC. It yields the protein CSVNYGYTF.

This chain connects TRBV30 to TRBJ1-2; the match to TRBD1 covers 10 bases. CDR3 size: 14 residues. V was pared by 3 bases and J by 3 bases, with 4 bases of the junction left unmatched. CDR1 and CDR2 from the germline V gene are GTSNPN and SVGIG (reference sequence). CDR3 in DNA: TGTGCCTGGAGCATGGACAGGGGGTACTATGGCTACACCTTC. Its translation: CAWSMDRGYYGYTF. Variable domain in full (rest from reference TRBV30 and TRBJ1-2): SQTIHQWPATLVQPVGSPLSLECTVEGTSNPNLYWYRQAAGRGLQLLFYSVGIGQISSEVPQNLSASRPQDRQFILSSKKLLLSDSGFYLCAWSMDRGYYGYTFGSGTRLTVV.

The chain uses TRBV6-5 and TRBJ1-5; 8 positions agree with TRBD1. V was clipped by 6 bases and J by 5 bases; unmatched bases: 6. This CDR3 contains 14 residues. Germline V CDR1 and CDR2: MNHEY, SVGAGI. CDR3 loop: CASRSSGGDQPQHF. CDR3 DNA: TGTGCCAGCAGGTCCTCAGGGGGCGATCAGCCCCAGCATTTT.

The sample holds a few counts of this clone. The CDR3 reads CASSQDRRGGDEKLFF. CDR3 DNA sequence: TGCGCCAGCAGCCAAGATAGGCGGGGCGGCGATGAAAAACTGTTTTTT. The chain employs TRBV4-3 and TRBJ1-4; possible D gene TRBD1, 5 bases. This CDR3 is built from 16 residues. Germline-derived CDR1 and CDR2 are LGHNA and YSLEER. V was shortened by 0 bases and J by 6 bases, with 14 bases between the two germline ends.

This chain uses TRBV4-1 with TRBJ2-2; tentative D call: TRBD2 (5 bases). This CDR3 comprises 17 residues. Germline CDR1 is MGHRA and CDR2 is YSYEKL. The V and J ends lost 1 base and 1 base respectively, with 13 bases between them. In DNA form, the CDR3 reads TGCGCCAGCAGCCAAGTAATAGCGATTGGGAACACCGGGGAGCTGTTTTTT. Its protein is CASSQVIAIGNTGELFF.